The 16 T cell receptor beta chains below were found in one sample sequenced in a study of shared clonotypes between healthy human individuals. Assay used: immunoSEQ multiplex PCR; TCRdb lists only in-frame clones, some missing. The sample holds under 2.5 million clones; roughly 90% are singletons and the top ten take around 0.4%. The source material was naive CD4+ T cells from PBMCs. The subset: CD45RA+ positively selected. Source of these receptors: a man between 18 and 35 years old in good health. Some clones in this sample may be carry-over from other donors' samples.

The chain has TRBV7-3 and TRBJ2-3; D is undetermined. There are 14 residues in the CDR3. From germline, CDR1 is SGHTA and CDR2 FQGTGA. Trimming took off 4 bases at V and 6 bases at J, with 14 bases between the two ends. Here the CDR3 reads CASSSDDGADTQYF. For the CDR3, the DNA is TGTGCCAGCAGCTCCGATGACGGTGCGGATACGCAGTATTTT.

This clone has just one count. Here the CDR3 reads CASSYTSGAGGPFF. The CDR3 region has the DNA TGCGCCAGCAGCTATACTAGCGGGGCCGGCGGGCCGTTCTTC. The chain combines TRBV5-1 with TRBJ2-1; 10 bases align to TRBD2. The CDR3 loop spans 14 amino acids. With V trimmed by 3 bases and J by 15 bases, 12 bases remained unmatched. Germline-derived CDR1 and CDR2 are SGHRS and YFSETQ.

V gene TRBV4-1 combines with J gene TRBJ2-2, with unresolved D. The CDR3 consists of 15 residues. Germline loops: CDR1 MGHRA, CDR2 YSYEKL. Trimming stripped 0 bases from V and 7 bases from J, with 12 bases between. CDR3 region: CASSQDPKVDGELFF. The CDR3 bases are TGCGCCAGCAGCCAAGATCCGAAGGTGGACGGGGAGCTGTTTTTT.

This clone has more than one count but fewer than ten. This specimen includes other DNA sequences encoding the same CDR3. The chain uses TRBV5-1 and TRBJ2-5; D is possibly TRBD2 (5 bases). Germline V gene sequence: CDR1 SGHRS, CDR2 YFSETQ. This CDR3 contains 12 residues. Deletions cut 4 bases from V and 4 bases from J, with 8 bases between. CDR3 nucleotide sequence: TGCGCCAGCAGCCCCGAGGGAGAGACCCAGTACTTC. This translates into CASSPEGETQYF.

This clone was picked up a small number of times. This chain joins TRBV7-8 and TRBJ1-2, with D possibly TRBD1 on 5 matching bases. The CDR3 extends over 14 amino acids. The V and J ends lost 4 bases and 7 bases respectively, with 16 bases between them. Germline assignment: CDR1 SGHVS and CDR2 FQNEAQ. The CDR3 DNA reads as TGTGCCAGCAGCTCAAGCAGGGTTTTGGGTGGCTACACCTTC. This codes for CASSSSRVLGGYTF.

The chain couples TRBV10-1 to TRBJ1-1; 8 bases fit TRBD1. V trimming: 3 bases; J trimming: 0 bases; junction bases outside the gene matches: 9. CDR1 and CDR2 (germline): WNHNN, SYGVQD (reference sequence). The CDR3 runs to 17 residues. The CDR3 DNA sequence: TGCGCCAGCAGTGATCGGACAGGGAGGGGGCTGAACACTGAAGCTTTCTTT. Translated, it gives CASSDRTGRGLNTEAFF.

The gene calls are TRBV28 and TRBJ2-4; no clear D. Trimming stripped 4 bases from V and 7 bases from J, with 5 bases between. CDR3 length: 11 residues. Germline CDR1 and CDR2: MDHEN and SYDVKM. CDR3 sequence: CASSSPNIQYF. The CDR3 region has the DNA TGTGCCAGCAGTTCCCCGAACATTCAGTACTTC. The whole variable domain, remainder taken from reference TRBV28 and TRBJ2-4, is DVKVTQSSRYLVKRTGEKVFLECVQDMDHENMFWYRQDPGLGLRLIYFSYDVKMKEKGDIPEGYSVSREKKERFSLILESASTNQTSMYLCASSSPNIQYFGAGTRLSVL.

The rearrangement links TRBV5-1 to TRBJ2-7; 12 bases are shared with TRBD2. Germline lookup yields CDR1 SGHRS and CDR2 YFSETQ. The CDR3 is 16 amino acids. V was clipped by 3 bases and J by 5 bases; unmatched bases: 9. The CDR3 region has the DNA TGCGCCAGCAGCTCCGTTCGACTAGCGGGAGTTAACGAGCAGTACTTC. Residues: CASSSVRLAGVNEQYF.

V and J are TRBV5-4 and TRBJ2-7, with TRBD2 identical over 13 bases. Looked up from germline, CDR1 is SGHNT and CDR2 is YYREEE (reference sequence). The CDR3 contains 15 residues. V trimming: 5 bases; J trimming: 4 bases; junction bases outside the gene matches: 6. The CDR3 loop is CASRSGTSGIYEQYF. In nucleotides, the CDR3 is TGTGCCAGCAGATCCGGGACTAGCGGGATATACGAGCAGTACTTC.

This clone was recorded once. This chain joins TRBV7-8 and TRBJ1-2; no reliable D call. The CDR3 loop spans 12 amino acids. V was pared by 5 bases and J by 1 base, with 5 bases between. Germline CDR1 is SGHVS and CDR2 is FQNEAQ. CDR3 DNA sequence: TGTGCCAGCAGCCCCGGTAACTATGGCTACACCTTC. Translating it yields CASSPGNYGYTF.

This clone appeared once. This rearrangement joins TRBV16 to TRBJ1-1, with 7 bases aligning to TRBD1. Trimming cost V 2 bases and J 5 bases; bases outside gene matches: 2. The CDR3 is 13 residues long. Germline V gene data show CDR1 as KGHSY and CDR2 as FQNENV. CDR3 nucleotide sequence: TGTGCCAGCAGCCAAACAGGGGAGACTGAAGCTTTCTTT. As protein: CASSQTGETEAFF.

This chain connects TRBV27 to TRBJ2-2, with 7 nucleotides matching TRBD1. Germline lookup yields CDR1 MNHEY and CDR2 SMNVEV (reference sequence). There are 16 residues in the CDR3. Trimming removed 3 bases from V and 4 bases from J; junction bases left unmatched: 8. This CDR3 is CASSFATGRATGELFF. The CDR3, as DNA: TGTGCCAGCAGTTTCGCGACAGGGCGGGCCACCGGGGAGCTGTTTTTT.

As to this clone: Compared with germline, one end of the junction differs, possibly owing to a read error. The CDR3 region has the DNA TGTGCCAGCAGCTTGGGACAGTCTCTCCGCGTAGACTTC. Translation gives CASSLGQSLRVDF. The chain couples TRBV11-2 to TRBJ2-5, with TRBD1 identical over 7 bases. The CDR3 has 13 amino acids. The germline gives CDR1 SGHAT, CDR2 FQNNGV.

The genes are TRBV5-1 and TRBJ2-5; 7 bases match TRBD2. The CDR3 has 16 residues. From germline, CDR1 is SGHRS and CDR2 YFSETQ. Germline trimming cut 2 bases from V and 3 bases from J; bases unmatched to any gene: 10. The CDR3 DNA reads as TGCGCCAGCAGCTTAGGAGCGGGACGGGTCGAAGAGACCCAGTACTTC. Protein: CASSLGAGRVEETQYF. The variable domain in full, with the rest retrieved from reference TRBV5-1 and TRBJ2-5, is KAGVTQTPRYLIKTRGQQVTLSCSPISGHRSVSWYQQTPGQGLQFLFEYFSETQRNKGNFPGRFSGRQFSNSRSEMNVSTLELGDSALYLCASSLGAGRVEETQYFGPGTRLLVL.

The chain carries TRBV7-3 and TRBJ2-7, with D possibly TRBD1 on 6 matching bases. The CDR3 is made up of 13 amino acids. Trimming cost V 2 bases and J 4 bases, with 9 bases left between them. The germline CDR1 and CDR2 sequences are SGHTA and FQGTGA. DNA of the CDR3: TGTGCCAGCAGCTTAGACAGGCCTTACGAGCAGTACTTC. Protein sequence: CASSLDRPYEQYF.

This clone was counted once. The chain combines TRBV4-1 with TRBJ1-1, with D possibly being TRBD1 (6 bases). Germline V gene data show CDR1 as MGHRA and CDR2 as YSYEKL. The length of the CDR3 is 16 residues. Trimming left V 1 base short and J 5 bases short, with 17 bases between. The CDR3 sequence is CASSQGRGARWTEAFF. The CDR3 DNA sequence: TGCGCCAGCAGCCAAGGTAGGGGGGCTCGGTGGACTGAAGCTTTCTTT.